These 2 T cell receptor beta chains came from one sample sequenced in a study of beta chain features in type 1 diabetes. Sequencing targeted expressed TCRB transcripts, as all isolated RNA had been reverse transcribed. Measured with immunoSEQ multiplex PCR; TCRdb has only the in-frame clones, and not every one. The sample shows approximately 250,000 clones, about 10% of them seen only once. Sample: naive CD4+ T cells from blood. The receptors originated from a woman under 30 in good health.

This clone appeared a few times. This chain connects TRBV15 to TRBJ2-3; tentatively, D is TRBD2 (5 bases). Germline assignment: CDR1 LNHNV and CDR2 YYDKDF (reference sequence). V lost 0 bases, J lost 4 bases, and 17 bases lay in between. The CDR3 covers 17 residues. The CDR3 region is CATSREGPSGGADTQYF. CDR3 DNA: TGTGCCACCAGCAGAGAAGGGCCCTCTGGAGGTGCAGATACGCAGTATTTT. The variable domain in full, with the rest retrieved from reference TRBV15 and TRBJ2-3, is DAMVIQNPRYQVTQFGKPVTLSCSQTLNHNVMYWYQQKSSQAPKLLFHYYDKDFNNEADTPDNFQSRRPNTSFCFLDIRSPGLGDTAMYLCATSREGPSGGADTQYFGPGTRLTVL.

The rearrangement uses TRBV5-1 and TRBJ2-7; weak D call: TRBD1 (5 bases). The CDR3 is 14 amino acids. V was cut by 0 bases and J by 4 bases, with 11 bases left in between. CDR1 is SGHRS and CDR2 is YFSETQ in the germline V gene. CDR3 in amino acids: CASSLGGKAYEQYF. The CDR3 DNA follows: TGCGCCAGCAGCTTGGGGGGCAAAGCATACGAGCAGTACTTC.